This passage covers 5 T cell receptor beta chains from one sample sequenced in a study of blood T cell repertoires in COVID-19. Libraries were prepared by immunoSEQ multiplex PCR; TCRdb keeps only in-frame clonotypes and omits some of them. Among about 300,000 clones listed, approximately 85% were seen once. The sequencing sample was made of PBMCs or T cells enriched from blood (not recorded which). The receptors derive from a man younger than 40 who had recovered from COVID-19.

The rearrangement uses TRBV18 and TRBJ1-2, with TRBD1 matching over 7 bases. The CDR3 is 12 residues long. J gave up 8 bases and V 3 bases, and 3 bases lay outside the gene matches. Germline CDR1 and CDR2: KGHSH and LQKENI. The CDR3: CASSPDRVGYTF. The DNA of the CDR3 is TGTGCCAGCTCACCCGACAGGGTCGGCTACACCTTC. The complete variable domain, with remaining parts taken from reference TRBV18 and TRBJ1-2, reads NAGVMQNPRHLVRRRGQEARLRCSPMKGHSHVYWYRQLPEEGLKFMVYLQKENIIDESGMPKERFSAEFPKEGPSILRIQQVVRGDSAAYFCASSPDRVGYTFGSGTRLTVV.

This chain uses TRBV10-3 with TRBJ2-2; no clear D gene. The V gene lost 3 bases and the J gene lost 5 bases, with 16 bases spanning the gap. Germline V lookup: CDR1 ENHRY, CDR2 SYGVKD. The CDR3 is made up of 16 amino acids. The CDR3 nucleotides read TGTGCCATCAGTGAATTCGGTACTGTAACTACCGGGGAGCTGTTTTTT. It is translated as CAISEFGTVTTGELFF.

This clone showed up just once. The chain carries TRBV5-1 and TRBJ2-3; 9 positions match TRBD1. The CDR3 runs 14 residues. After removal of 4 bases from V and 6 bases from J, the junction contained 6 bases not matched to a gene. Germline V lookup: CDR1 SGHRS, CDR2 YFSETQ. The CDR3 region has the DNA TGCGCCAGCAGCCCAACAGGGGGCCCCGATACGCAGTATTTT. This translates into CASSPTGGPDTQYF.

The chain couples TRBV19 to TRBJ1-5; 7 bases fit TRBD1. J lost 0 bases, V lost 6 bases, and 8 bases had no gene match. The CDR3 totals 16 residues. Germline CDR1 is LNHDA and CDR2 is SQIVND (reference sequence). In DNA, the CDR3 is TGTGCCAGTAGACTACAGGGGTCGATTAGCAATCAGCCCCAGCATTTT. Protein: CASRLQGSISNQPQHF.

This clone was seen a few times. V usage is TRBV19 and J usage is TRBJ2-3; 11 bases fit TRBD2. Trimming at V came to 6 bases and at J to 1 base, leaving 3 bases not matched to a gene. The CDR3 extends over 15 amino acids. CDR1 and CDR2 from the germline V gene are LNHDA and SQIVND (reference sequence). CDR3 sequence reads: CASRSSGGRTDTQYF. The CDR3 region has the DNA TGTGCCAGTAGATCTAGCGGGGGGCGCACAGATACGCAGTATTTT. The full variable domain, rest sourced from reference TRBV19 and TRBJ2-3, is DGGITQSPKYLFRKEGQNVTLSCEQNLNHDAMYWYRQDPGQGLRLIYYSQIVNDFQKGDIAEGYSVSREKKESFPLTVTSAQKNPTAFYLCASRSSGGRTDTQYFGPGTRLTVL.